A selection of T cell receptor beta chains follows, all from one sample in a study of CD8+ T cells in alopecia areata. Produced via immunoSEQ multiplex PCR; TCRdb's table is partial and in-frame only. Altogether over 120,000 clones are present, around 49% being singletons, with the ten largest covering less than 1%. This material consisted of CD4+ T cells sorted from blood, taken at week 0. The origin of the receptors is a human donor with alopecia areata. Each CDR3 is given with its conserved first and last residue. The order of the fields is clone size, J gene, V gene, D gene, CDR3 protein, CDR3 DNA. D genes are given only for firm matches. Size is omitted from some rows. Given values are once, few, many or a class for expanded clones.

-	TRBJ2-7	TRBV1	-	CTSKLYYEQYF	TGCACCAGCAAACTCTACTACGAGCAGTACTTC
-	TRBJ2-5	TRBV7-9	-	CASSLGGFPETQYF	TGTGCCAGCAGCTTAGGCGGCTTTCCAGAGACCCAGTACTTC
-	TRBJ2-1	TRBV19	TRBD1	CASSIDRGGGNEQFF	TGTGCCAGTAGTATTGACAGGGGGGGAGGGAATGAGCAGTTCTTC
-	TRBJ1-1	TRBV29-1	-	CSVEVRGRNTEAFF	TGCAGCGTTGAAGTTAGGGGACGAAACACTGAAGCTTTCTTT
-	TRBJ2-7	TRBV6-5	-	CASSYSSLSGFRYF	TGTGCCAGCAGTTACTCTTCTCTCTCCGGGTTTCGGTACTTC
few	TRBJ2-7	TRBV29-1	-	CSVQGIHEQYF	TGCAGCGTGCAGGGTATCCACGAGCAGTACTTC
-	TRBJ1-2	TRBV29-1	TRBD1	CSVTGQGHGYTF	TGCAGCGTAACAGGACAGGGTCATGGCTACACCTTC
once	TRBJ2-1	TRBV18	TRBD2	CASSPPLGPAGGGEQFF	TGTGCCAGCTCACCACCTCTGGGCCCAGCGGGAGGGGGTGAGCAGTTCTTC
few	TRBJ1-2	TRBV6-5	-	CASSPSLLFNYGYTF	TGTGCCAGCAGTCCCTCTTTACTGTTTAACTATGGCTACACCTTC
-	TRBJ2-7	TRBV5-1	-	CASSLEAGSLFIWYF	TGCGCCAGCAGCTTGGAGGCAGGTAGCCTTTTTATTTGGTACTTC
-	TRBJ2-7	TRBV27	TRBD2	CASSQNSGRPAYEQYF	TGTGCCAGCAGTCAAAATAGCGGGAGGCCCGCCTACGAGCAGTACTTC
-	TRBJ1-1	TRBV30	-	CAWSVLAWGTEAFF	TGTGCCTGGAGTGTACTTGCGTGGGGCACTGAAGCTTTCTTT
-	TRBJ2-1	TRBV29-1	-	CSGGHWDEQFF	TGCAGCGGGGGGCATTGGGATGAGCAGTTCTTC
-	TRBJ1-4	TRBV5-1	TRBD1	CASSFGQEGEKLFF	TGCGCCAGCAGCTTCGGACAGGAGGGGGAAAAACTGTTTTTT
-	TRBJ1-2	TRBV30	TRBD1	CAWHRDRPYGYTF	TGTGCCTGGCACCGGGACAGACCTTATGGCTACACCTTC